A single sample is the source of the 27 T cell receptor beta chains below, sequenced in a study of blood T cells in healthy people across ages (dated by TCRdb to 2014 to 2015). Preparation of the library involved 5' RACE. The run used an Illumina HiSeq 2500. A second PCR of about 7 to 12 cycles was performed with a sample-barcoded 5' primer and a J-beta primer mix. The public reads were run again by TCRdb, first through fastp at Q25 and then through MiXCR, and only productive beta chains were kept. CDR3 protein duplicates are merged, each entry listing the most common genes and DNA. For this sample the table gives over 1,500,000 distinct CDR3 sequences, of which around half were detected only once. The ten largest make up 2.1% of the sample. Sequencing was performed on blood. Receptors were obtained from a middle-aged woman in good health.

This clonotype has just a few counts. V usage is TRBV10-3 and J usage is TRBJ2-4; 7 positions agree with TRBD1. The J call could be wrong; TRBJ2-7 is a better fit for the DNA end. The CDR3 has 14 amino acids. The germline CDR1 and CDR2 sequences are ENHRY and SYGVKD. The CDR3 spells CAISDRDRHYEQYF. In DNA form, the CDR3 reads TGTGCCATCAGTGACCGGGACAGACACTACGAGCAGTACTTC.

CDR3 in DNA: TGTGCCAGCTCACCGAGGACTATCCAAGAGACCCAGTACTTC. Its translation: CASSPRTIQETQYF. The gene calls are TRBV18 and TRBJ2-5; D may be TRBD2 (6 bases). This CDR3 comprises 14 residues. Germline assignment: CDR1 KGHSH and CDR2 LQKENI. With 3 bases removed from V and 1 base from J, the gap between germline ends came to 9 bases.

The chain carries TRBV7-8 and TRBJ1-2; D is perhaps TRBD1 (6 bases). This CDR3 has 13 amino acids. Trimming removed 3 bases from V and 8 bases from J, with 13 bases in between. CDR1 and CDR2 (germline): SGHVS, FQNEAQ. CDR3 DNA sequence: TGTGCCAGCAGCTTTAAGGGGCAGGGGGGCTACACCTTC. Translated: CASSFKGQGGYTF.

This clonotype was recorded a few times. The chain is built from TRBV7-2 and TRBJ1-2, with 7 nucleotides matching TRBD1. Unmatched junction bases numbered 3, after V lost 5 bases and J lost 3 bases. CDR3 length: 13 residues. CDR1 is SGHTA and CDR2 is FQGNSA in the germline V gene. In DNA form, the CDR3 reads TGTGCCAGCAGCACAGGGGCCTACTATGGCTACACCTTC. It codes for CASSTGAYYGYTF.

The chain has TRBV19 and TRBJ2-7; TRBD1 agrees at 9 bases. The CDR3 spans 15 residues. With V trimmed by 5 bases and J by 3 bases, 8 bases remained unmatched. The germline CDR1 and CDR2 sequences are LNHDA and SQIVND (reference sequence). Written as DNA, the CDR3 is TGTGCCAGTAGTCCTTTGACAGGGGGAGGCTACGAGCAGTACTTC. Translated: CASSPLTGGGYEQYF.

This clonotype was counted a few times. The V and J genes are TRBV7-2 and TRBJ2-6; D possibly corresponds to TRBD2 (6 bases). Germline CDR1 reads SGHTA; CDR2 reads FQGNSA. The CDR3 is 17 amino acids. V gave up 3 bases and J gave up 0 bases, with 12 bases separating them. The DNA for the CDR3 is TGTGCCAGCAGCTTTCGTGCGGGGAACTCTGGGGCCAACGTCCTGACTTTC. Translating it yields CASSFRAGNSGANVLTF.

The sample holds a few counts of this clonotype. This sequence joins TRBV9 and TRBJ2-3; D gene ambiguous. Trimming took off 0 bases at V and 0 bases at J, with 17 bases between the two ends. The germline gives CDR1 SGDLS, CDR2 YYNGEE. This CDR3 has 18 amino acids. The CDR3 sequence: CASSVESQSLTSTDTQYF. CDR3 nucleotides: TGTGCCAGCAGCGTAGAGAGTCAATCACTGACTAGCACAGATACGCAGTATTTT. Full variable domain (rest looked up from reference TRBV9 and TRBJ2-3): DSGVTQTPKHLITATGQRVTLRCSPRSGDLSVYWYQQSLDQGLQFLIQYYNGEERAKGNILERFSAQQFPDLHSELNLSSLELGDSALYFCASSVESQSLTSTDTQYFGPGTRLTVL.

The chain has TRBV7-3 and TRBJ2-7; TRBD2 matches 12 bases. The CDR3 extends over 20 amino acids. V shed 5 bases, J shed 0 bases, and the junction held 17 bases outside the gene matches. Germline CDR1 SGHTA, CDR2 FQGTGA. CDR3 in DNA: TGTGCCAGCAGCCGCAATATCCCGGGACTAGCGGGTCAGAGCTCCTACGAGCAGTACTTC. It translates to CASSRNIPGLAGQSSYEQYF.

About this clonotype: The junction differs from germline at one of its ends, possibly a read error. V is TRBV20-1 and J is TRBJ2-4, with TRBD1 matching over 10 bases. The J call may be in error: the DNA end matches TRBJ2-7 better. In germline, CDR1 is DFQATT, CDR2 SNEGSKA (reference sequence). This CDR3 comprises 14 residues. The CDR3 protein is CNARATGGTYEQYF. CDR3 DNA: TGCAATGCTAGAGCGACAGGGGGCACCTACGAGCAGTACTTC.

In its sample, this clonotype was seen a few times. The chain carries TRBV20-1 and TRBJ2-7; TRBD2 agrees at 9 bases. CDR3 length: 15 amino acids. With V trimmed by 5 bases and J by 2 bases, 10 bases remained unmatched. Germline V CDR1 and CDR2: DFQATT, SNEGSKA (reference sequence). The CDR3 region is CSAPISGGPTYEQYF. The CDR3 DNA follows: TGCAGTGCTCCTATAAGCGGGGGGCCCACCTACGAGCAGTACTTC.

The rearrangement links TRBV2 to TRBJ1-2, with 7 bases lining up with TRBD1. The V gene end was trimmed by 7 bases and the J gene end by 4 bases; junction bases not matched to a gene: 6. Germline values: CDR1 SNHLY, CDR2 FYNNEI. This CDR3 has 13 residues. CDR3 nucleotide sequence: TGTGCCAGCAACCAGGGACAGATCTATGGCTACACCTTC. It encodes CASNQGQIYGYTF.

Comments on this clonotype: The junction departs from germline at one end; a sequencing error may be responsible. The CDR3 nucleotides read TGTGCCGGCAGCCCCCCGGGACTAGCGGGGGGGATCACAGATACGCAGTATTTT. Translating gives CAGSPPGLAGGITDTQYF. The V gene is TRBV5-6, the J gene TRBJ2-3, with TRBD2 matching 16 bases. Looked up from germline, CDR1 is SGHDT and CDR2 is YYEEEE. This CDR3 is 18 amino acids long.

The chain couples TRBV20-1 to TRBJ2-1, with 10 bases matching TRBD2. Unmatched junction bases numbered 8, after V lost 6 bases and J lost 6 bases. This CDR3 contains 14 residues. Germline V CDR1 and CDR2: DFQATT, SNEGSKA (reference sequence). The DNA of the CDR3 is TGCAGTGCGGATCCTAGCGGGGGCCGCAATGAGCAGTTCTTC. This codes for CSADPSGGRNEQFF.

In this sample, this clonotype turned up a few times. The J gene is TRBJ1-2, the V gene TRBV29-1; D ambiguous. Germline V gene sequence: CDR1 SQVTM, CDR2 ANQGSEA. V was shortened by 1 base and J by 5 bases, with 8 bases between the two germline ends. This CDR3 region has 12 residues. The CDR3 reads CSVEGADYGYTF. The CDR3 nucleotides read TGCAGCGTTGAAGGGGCAGATTATGGCTACACCTTC. The whole variable domain, remainder taken from reference TRBV29-1 and TRBJ1-2, is SAVISQKPSRDICQRGTSLTIQCQVDSQVTMMFWYRQQPGQSLTLIATANQGSEATYESGFVIDKFPISRPNLTFSTLTVSNMSPEDSSIYLCSVEGADYGYTFGSGTRLTVV.

The chain employs TRBV5-5 and TRBJ2-5; D perhaps matches TRBD1 (5 bases). The tail of the sequence fits TRBJ2-7 better, so the J call may be wrong. Germline CDR1 is SGHKS and CDR2 is YYEKEE (reference sequence). This CDR3 is 13 amino acids long. CDR3 in amino acids: CASSLTTQDEQYF. CDR3 nucleotides: TGTGCCAGCAGCTTGACCACACAGGACGAGCAGTACTTC.

This chain joins TRBV12-3 or TRBV12-4 and TRBJ2-5, with a tentative D call TRBD2 (5 bases). This CDR3 region has 15 residues. V lost 3 bases to trimming and J lost 11 bases, with 22 bases between them. The chain's CDR3 is CASSFGGRKIDEQYF. In nucleotides, the CDR3 is TGTGCCAGCAGTTTTGGAGGCAGGAAGATCGATGAGCAGTACTTC.

This clonotype occurred a few times. The chain links TRBV7-2 to TRBJ2-5, with 14 nucleotides matching TRBD2. CDR3 length: 17 residues. V was clipped by 5 bases and J by 2 bases; unmatched bases: 7. Germline V gene lookup returns CDR1 SGHTA and CDR2 FQGNSA. CDR3 sequence reads: CASSPRLAGGWQETQYF. The CDR3 nucleotides read TGTGCCAGCAGCCCCAGACTAGCGGGGGGGTGGCAAGAGACCCAGTACTTC.

This clonotype turned up a few times. This chain connects TRBV7-2 to TRBJ2-5, with D perhaps TRBD1 or TRBD2 (5 bases each). V lost 5 bases, J lost 5 bases, and 12 bases lay in between. Germline values: CDR1 SGHTA, CDR2 FQGNSA. The CDR3 covers 13 residues. The CDR3 here is CASSPGTTETQYF. CDR3 bases: TGTGCCAGCAGCCCTGGGACGACCGAGACCCAGTACTTC.

This clonotype appeared a few times. This chain links TRBV28 with TRBJ2-7, with D tentatively TRBD1 (5 bases). Germline-derived CDR1 and CDR2 are MDHEN and SYDVKM. V lost 6 bases and J lost 4, with 10 bases in between. The CDR3 runs to 12 residues. Written as DNA, the CDR3 is TGTGCCAGCAGCGGCAGGGATTACGAGCAGTACTTC. It yields the protein CASSGRDYEQYF. The variable domain in full, with the rest retrieved from reference TRBV28 and TRBJ2-7, is DVKVTQSSRYLVKRTGEKVFLECVQDMDHENMFWYRQDPGLGLRLIYFSYDVKMKEKGDIPEGYSVSREKKERFSLILESASTNQTSMYLCASSGRDYEQYFGPGTRLTVT.

J is TRBJ2-3 and V is TRBV6-5; 7 bases line up with TRBD1. J lost 6 bases, V lost 2 bases, and 2 bases had no gene match. Germline values: CDR1 MNHEY, CDR2 SVGAGI. This CDR3 comprises 13 residues. CDR3: CASSYPQGDTQYF. In nucleotides, the CDR3 is TGTGCCAGCAGTTACCCACAGGGGGATACGCAGTATTTT.

In its sample, this clonotype was seen a few times. The chain employs TRBV6-2 or TRBV6-3 and TRBJ2-5; D not certain. Germline V lookup: CDR1 MNHEY, CDR2 SVGEGT. Trimming stripped 3 bases from V and 1 base from J, with 9 bases between. The CDR3 has 14 amino acids. In DNA, the CDR3 is TGTGCCAGCAGTTATAGGTCGCGCCAAGAGACCCAGTACTTC. Translation: CASSYRSRQETQYF.

This chain links TRBV20-1 with TRBJ2-7; 10 bases are a match to TRBD1. Germline trimming cut 5 bases from V and 2 bases from J; bases unmatched to any gene: 6. Germline CDR1 DFQATT, CDR2 SNEGSKA (reference sequence). The CDR3 contains 14 residues. The CDR3: CSAFPGQGTYEQYF. CDR3 in DNA: TGCAGTGCTTTCCCGGGACAGGGGACCTACGAGCAGTACTTC.

This clonotype was seen only a few times. V is TRBV4-3 and J is TRBJ2-3, with 8 bases fitting TRBD2. V shed 0 bases, J shed 7 bases, and the junction held 12 bases outside the gene matches. This CDR3 is 17 amino acids long. Germline CDR1 is LGHNA and CDR2 is YSLEER. The CDR3 region has the DNA TGCGCCAGCAGCCAAGATCAAGTAGCGGGGATTACTTATACGCAGTATTTT. The encoded protein is CASSQDQVAGITYTQYF.

The V call is TRBV7-9, the J call TRBJ2-1; TRBD2 aligns across 10 bases. The germline CDR1 and CDR2 sequences are SEHNR and FQNEAQ (reference sequence). This CDR3 comprises 16 residues. Trimming removed 5 bases from V and 10 bases from J; junction bases left unmatched: 14. The chain's CDR3 is CASSDVPSGGRGEQFF. The CDR3 nucleotides read TGTGCCAGCAGCGACGTGCCTAGCGGGGGAAGAGGAGAGCAGTTCTTC.

The rearrangement links TRBV3-1 to TRBJ1-5; D not certain. CDR3 size: 14 residues. Trimming left V 2 bases short and J 7 bases short, with 12 bases between. Per the germline V gene, CDR1 is LGHDT and CDR2 is YNNKEL (reference sequence). The CDR3 DNA sequence: TGTGCCAGCAGCCAAAGCCTAAAGGGCCAGCCCCAGCATTTT. It codes for CASSQSLKGQPQHF.

This clonotype showed up just a few times. The gene calls are TRBV6-1 and TRBJ2-1, with D possibly matching TRBD2 (5 bases). The V and J ends lost 8 bases and 4 bases respectively, with 15 bases between them. The CDR3 sequence is 14 residues long. The germline CDR1 and CDR2 sequences are MNHNS and SASEGT. The CDR3 DNA reads TGTGCCAGCCGAGAGGACCGGGGTTACAATGAGCAGTTCTTC. Amino acids: CASREDRGYNEQFF.

The genes are TRBV20-1 and TRBJ1-4; no firm D call. Trimming left V 0 bases short and J 0 bases short, with 8 bases between. Germline V gene data show CDR1 as DFQATT and CDR2 as SNEGSKA (reference sequence). The CDR3 runs 15 residues. CDR3 sequence (DNA): TGCAGTGCTAGAGATTACACCCCAACTAATGAAAAACTGTTTTTT. Protein sequence: CSARDYTPTNEKLFF.